The T cell receptor (beta chain) under discussion was sequenced for a study of blood T cell repertoires in COVID-19. TCRdb's copy holds only in-frame clones and misses some; the assay was immunoSEQ multiplex PCR. In the table there are almost 55,000 clones, approximately 87% of which are singletons. V gave up 1 base and J gave up 7 bases, with 13 bases separating them. CDR3 length equals 14 residues. Germline V CDR1 and CDR2: KGHSH, LQKENI. The rearrangement joins TRBV18 to TRBJ1-2; D is unresolved. The sample consisted of peripheral blood. The sequence came from a human donor in a cohort sampled during active COVID-19. The CDR3 DNA reads as TGTGCCAGCTCACCACTAGACTTGGGGAGTGGCTACACCTTC. Translating gives CASSPLDLGSGYTF. Full variable domain (rest looked up from reference TRBV18 and TRBJ1-2): NAGVMQNPRHLVRRRGQEARLRCSPMKGHSHVYWYRQLPEEGLKFMVYLQKENIIDESGMPKERFSAEFPKEGPSILRIQQVVRGDSAAYFCASSPLDLGSGYTFGSGTRLTVV.